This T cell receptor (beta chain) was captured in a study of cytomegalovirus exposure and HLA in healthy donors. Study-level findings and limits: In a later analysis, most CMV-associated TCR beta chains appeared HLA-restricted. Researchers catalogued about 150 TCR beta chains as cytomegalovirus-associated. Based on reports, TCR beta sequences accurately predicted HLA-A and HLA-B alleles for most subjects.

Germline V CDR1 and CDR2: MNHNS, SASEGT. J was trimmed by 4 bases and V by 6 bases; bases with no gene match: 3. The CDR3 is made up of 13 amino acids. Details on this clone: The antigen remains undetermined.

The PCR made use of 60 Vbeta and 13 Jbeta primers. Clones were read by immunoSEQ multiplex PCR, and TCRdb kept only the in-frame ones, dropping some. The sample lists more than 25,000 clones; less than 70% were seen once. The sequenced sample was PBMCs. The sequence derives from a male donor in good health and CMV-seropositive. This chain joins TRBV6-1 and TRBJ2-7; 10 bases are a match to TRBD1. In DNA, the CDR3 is TGTGCCAGCAGGGGACAGGGGTCTTACGAGCAGTACTTC. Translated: CASRGQGSYEQYF.